This entry concerns a single T cell receptor beta chain. Per the authors' pipeline: Using reference gene primer amplification, nucleated cell counts were estimated. Using immunoSEQ multiplex PCR, the repertoire was profiled, and TCRdb retains in-frame clones only, with some absent. D and trimming come from the DNA, and the V and J calls and clone size come from that table. The sample lists about 99,000 clones; over 75% were seen once. Germline V gene lookup returns CDR1 SGHRS and CDR2 YFSETQ. The ends were cut back, 2 bases at V and 8 bases at J, with 13 bases in the middle. The CDR3 is made up of 14 amino acids. This record belongs to a study of blood T cell repertoires in COVID-19. Study-level background: The United States, Italy and Spain provided the acute and convalescent COVID-19 samples. Sources were T cells, B-cell-depleted T cells, or PBMCs; the material itself was cDNA or gDNA.

The sequence was collected from a human donor in a cohort sampled during active or convalescent COVID-19. The source material was peripheral blood. The rearrangement links TRBV5-1 to TRBJ1-4; TRBD1 is a possible D gene (6 bases). The CDR3 nucleotides read TGCGCCAGCAGCTTCGGCAGGGGTGAAGAAAAACTGTTTTTT. Its translation: CASSFGRGEEKLFF.